This T cell receptor beta chain was captured in a study of cytomegalovirus exposure and HLA in healthy donors. Study-wide results and caveats: The dataset shows that most TCR sequences were rare, while some public TCRs occurred in many donors. The tendency of first-cohort TCR clusters to co-occur in the 90 to 150 validation repertoires was the finding of a later analysis. High sensitivity and specificity were reportedly achieved when the classifier diagnosed cytomegalovirus status. Researchers catalogued roughly 170 TCR beta chains as cytomegalovirus-associated.

TCRdb's table, derived via immunoSEQ multiplex PCR, lists solely in-frame clones and lacks some. Of some 150,000 clones in the sample, approximately 90% were seen once. The germline V gene encodes CDR1 SNHLY and CDR2 FYNNEI. With V trimmed by 2 bases and J by 6 bases, 9 bases remained unmatched. The CDR3 spans 17 residues. This clone showed up just once. Its antigen remains unknown. The rearrangement uses TRBV2 and TRBJ1-5; 11 nucleotides align to TRBD1. This receptor was taken from a man between 18 and 29 years old in good health and CMV-seronegative. The specimen sequenced was PBMCs. The CDR3 nucleotides are TGTGCCAGCAGTGAATACGGACAGGGGGCGCCGGGTCAGCCCCAGCATTTT. Translation: CASSEYGQGAPGQPQHF. The full variable domain, with the rest looked up from reference TRBV2 and TRBJ1-5, is EPEVTQTPSHQVTQMGQEVILRCVPISNHLYFYWYRQILGQKVEFLVSFYNNEISEKSEIFDDQFSVERPDGSNFTLKIRSTKLEDSAMYFCASSEYGQGAPGQPQHFGDGTRLSIL.